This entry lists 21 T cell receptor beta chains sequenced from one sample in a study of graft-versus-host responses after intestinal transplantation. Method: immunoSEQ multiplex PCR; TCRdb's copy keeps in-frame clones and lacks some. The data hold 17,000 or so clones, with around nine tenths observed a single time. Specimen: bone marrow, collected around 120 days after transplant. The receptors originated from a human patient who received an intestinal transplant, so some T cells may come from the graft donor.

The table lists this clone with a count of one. CDR3 amino acids: CASSFGPDPEAFF. The CDR3 DNA follows: TGTGCCAGCAGTTTCGGTCCAGACCCTGAAGCTTTCTTT. The chain combines TRBV6-5 with TRBJ1-1; D call uncertain. Germline CDR1 and CDR2: MNHEY and SVGAGI. V lost 4 bases and J lost 6, with 12 bases in between. The length of the CDR3 is 13 residues.

For the CDR3, the DNA is TGTGCCAGCAGTACATTGAACACTGAAGCTTTCTTT. It codes for CASSTLNTEAFF. This chain links TRBV6-5 with TRBJ1-1; D is unresolved. Germline lookup yields CDR1 MNHEY and CDR2 SVGAGI. There are 12 residues in the CDR3. V was clipped by 5 bases and J by 0 bases, with 4 bases between them.

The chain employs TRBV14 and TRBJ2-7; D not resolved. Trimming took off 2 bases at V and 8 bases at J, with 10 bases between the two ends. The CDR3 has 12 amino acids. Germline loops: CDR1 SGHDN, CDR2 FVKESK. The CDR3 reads CASSQRAWKQYF. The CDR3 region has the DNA TGTGCCAGCAGCCAAAGGGCGTGGAAGCAGTACTTC. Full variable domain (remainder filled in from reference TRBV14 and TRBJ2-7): EAGVTQFPSHSVIEKGQTVTLRCDPISGHDNLYWYRRVMGKEIKFLLHFVKESKQDESGMPNNRFLAERTGGTYSTLKVQPAELEDSGVYFCASSQRAWKQYFGPGTRLTVT.

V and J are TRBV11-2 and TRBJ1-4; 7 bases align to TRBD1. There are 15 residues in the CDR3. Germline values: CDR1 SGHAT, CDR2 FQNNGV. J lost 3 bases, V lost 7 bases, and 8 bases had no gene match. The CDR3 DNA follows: TGTGCCAGCACCGGAGGACAGGCGTCTAATGAAAAACTGTTTTTT. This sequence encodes CASTGGQASNEKLFF.

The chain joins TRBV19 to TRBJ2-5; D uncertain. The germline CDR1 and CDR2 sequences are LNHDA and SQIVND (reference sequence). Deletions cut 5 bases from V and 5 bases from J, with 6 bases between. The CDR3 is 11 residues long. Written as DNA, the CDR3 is TGTGCCAGTAGTCCTGGGGAGACCCAGTACTTC. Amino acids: CASSPGETQYF.

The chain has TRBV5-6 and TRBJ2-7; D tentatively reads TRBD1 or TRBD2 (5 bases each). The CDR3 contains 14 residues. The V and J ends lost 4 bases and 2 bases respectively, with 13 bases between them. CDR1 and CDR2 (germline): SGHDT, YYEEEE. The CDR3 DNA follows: TGTGCCAGCAGCGTAGAAGGGACCGCCTACGAGCAGTACTTC. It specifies CASSVEGTAYEQYF.

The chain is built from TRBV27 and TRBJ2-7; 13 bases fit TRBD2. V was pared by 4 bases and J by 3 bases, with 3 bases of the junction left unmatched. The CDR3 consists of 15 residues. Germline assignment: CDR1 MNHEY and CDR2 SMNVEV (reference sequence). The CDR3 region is CASSSGLAGVYEQYF. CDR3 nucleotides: TGTGCCAGCAGTTCCGGACTAGCGGGAGTCTACGAGCAGTACTTC.

CDR3 loop: CASSLHAGDGYTF. The CDR3 DNA follows: TGTGCCAGCAGCTTGCATGCGGGCGACGGCTACACCTTC. This chain links TRBV5-5 with TRBJ1-2; no clear D gene. This CDR3 contains 13 residues. V lost 1 base and J 8 bases, leaving 12 bases between the germline ends. Germline CDR1 reads SGHKS; CDR2 reads YYEKEE (reference sequence).

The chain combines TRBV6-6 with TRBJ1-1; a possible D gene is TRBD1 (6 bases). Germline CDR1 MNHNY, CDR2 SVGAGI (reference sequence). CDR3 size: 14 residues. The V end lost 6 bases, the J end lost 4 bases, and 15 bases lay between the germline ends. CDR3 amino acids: CASSLTGTGTEAFF. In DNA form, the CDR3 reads TGTGCCAGCAGCCTAACAGGGACCGGCACTGAAGCTTTCTTT.

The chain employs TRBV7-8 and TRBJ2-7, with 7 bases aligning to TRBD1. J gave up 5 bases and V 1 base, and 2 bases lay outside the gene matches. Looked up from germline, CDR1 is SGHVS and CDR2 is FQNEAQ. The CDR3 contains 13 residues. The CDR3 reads CASSLGQGNEQYF. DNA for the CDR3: TGTGCCAGCAGCTTAGGACAGGGTAACGAGCAGTACTTC.

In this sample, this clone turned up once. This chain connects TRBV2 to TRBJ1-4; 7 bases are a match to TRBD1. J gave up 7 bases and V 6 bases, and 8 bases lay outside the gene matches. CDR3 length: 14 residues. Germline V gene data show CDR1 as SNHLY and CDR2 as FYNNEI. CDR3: CASRIGQVAEKLFF. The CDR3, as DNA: TGTGCCAGCAGAATCGGACAGGTGGCTGAAAAACTGTTTTTT.

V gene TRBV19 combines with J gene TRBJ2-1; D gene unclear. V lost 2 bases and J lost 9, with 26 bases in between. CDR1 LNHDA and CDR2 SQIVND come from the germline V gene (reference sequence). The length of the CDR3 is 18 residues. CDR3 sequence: CASSILFGEVTYSGEQFF. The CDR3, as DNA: TGTGCCAGTAGTATATTATTTGGCGAAGTGACTTATTCGGGTGAGCAGTTCTTC.

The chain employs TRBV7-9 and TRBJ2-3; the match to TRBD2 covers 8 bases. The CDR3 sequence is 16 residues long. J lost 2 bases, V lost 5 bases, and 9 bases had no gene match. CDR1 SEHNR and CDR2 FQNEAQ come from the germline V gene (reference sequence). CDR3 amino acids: CASSTRAGASTDTQYF. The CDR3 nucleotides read TGTGCCAGCAGCACTCGAGCGGGAGCTTCCACAGATACGCAGTATTTT.

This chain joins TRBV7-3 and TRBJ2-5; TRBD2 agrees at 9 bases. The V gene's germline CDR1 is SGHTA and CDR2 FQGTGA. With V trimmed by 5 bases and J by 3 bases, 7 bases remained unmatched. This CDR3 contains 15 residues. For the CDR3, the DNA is TGTGCCAGCAGCCCGGGGGCTAGCGGGGAAGAGACCCAGTACTTC. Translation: CASSPGASGEETQYF.

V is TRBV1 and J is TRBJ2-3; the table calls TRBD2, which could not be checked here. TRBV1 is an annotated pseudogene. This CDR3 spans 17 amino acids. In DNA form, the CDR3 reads TGCACCAGCAGCCAAGATTCAGAGCGGGAGAGCACAGATACGCAGTATTTT. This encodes CTSSQDSERESTDTQYF.

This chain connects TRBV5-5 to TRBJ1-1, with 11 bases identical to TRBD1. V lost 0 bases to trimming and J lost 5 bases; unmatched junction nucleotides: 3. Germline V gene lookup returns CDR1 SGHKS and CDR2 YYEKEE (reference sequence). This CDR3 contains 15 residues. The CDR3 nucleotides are TGTGCCAGCAGCTTGGTGGGACAGGGGGGGACTGAAGCTTTCTTT. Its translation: CASSLVGQGGTEAFF.

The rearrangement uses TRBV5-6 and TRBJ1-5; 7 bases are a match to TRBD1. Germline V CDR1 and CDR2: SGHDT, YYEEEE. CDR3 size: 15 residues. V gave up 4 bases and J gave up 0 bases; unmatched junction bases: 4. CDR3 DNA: TGTGCCAGCAGCCGGACAGGTTTTAGCAATCAGCCCCAGCATTTT. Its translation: CASSRTGFSNQPQHF.

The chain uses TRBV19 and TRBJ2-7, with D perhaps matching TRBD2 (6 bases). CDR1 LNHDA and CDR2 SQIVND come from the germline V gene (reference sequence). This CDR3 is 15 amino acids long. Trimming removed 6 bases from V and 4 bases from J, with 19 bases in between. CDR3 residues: CASSWDSMLRYEQYF. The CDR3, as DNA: TGTGCCAGTAGCTGGGACTCCATGCTCCGATACGAGCAGTACTTC.

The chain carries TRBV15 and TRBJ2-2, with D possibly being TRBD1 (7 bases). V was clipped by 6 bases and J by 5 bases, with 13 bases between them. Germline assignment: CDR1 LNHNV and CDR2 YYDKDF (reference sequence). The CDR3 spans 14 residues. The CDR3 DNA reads TGTGCCACCAGAGGACAGGCGGGGACCGGGGAGCTGTTTTTT. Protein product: CATRGQAGTGELFF.

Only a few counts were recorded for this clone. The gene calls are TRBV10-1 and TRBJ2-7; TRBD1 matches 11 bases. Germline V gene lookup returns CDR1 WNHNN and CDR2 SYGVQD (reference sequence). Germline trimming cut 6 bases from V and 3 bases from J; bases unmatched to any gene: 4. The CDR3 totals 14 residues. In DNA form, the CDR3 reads TGCGCCAGCAGCCCTGGGACAGGGGGCTACGAGCAGTACTTC. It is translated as CASSPGTGGYEQYF.

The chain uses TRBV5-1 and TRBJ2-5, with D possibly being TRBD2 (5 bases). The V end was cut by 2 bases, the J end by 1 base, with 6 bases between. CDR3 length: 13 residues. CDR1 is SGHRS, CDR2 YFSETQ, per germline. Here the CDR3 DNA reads TGCGCCAGCAGCTTCGGGGTCCAAGAGACCCAGTACTTC. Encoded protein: CASSFGVQETQYF.